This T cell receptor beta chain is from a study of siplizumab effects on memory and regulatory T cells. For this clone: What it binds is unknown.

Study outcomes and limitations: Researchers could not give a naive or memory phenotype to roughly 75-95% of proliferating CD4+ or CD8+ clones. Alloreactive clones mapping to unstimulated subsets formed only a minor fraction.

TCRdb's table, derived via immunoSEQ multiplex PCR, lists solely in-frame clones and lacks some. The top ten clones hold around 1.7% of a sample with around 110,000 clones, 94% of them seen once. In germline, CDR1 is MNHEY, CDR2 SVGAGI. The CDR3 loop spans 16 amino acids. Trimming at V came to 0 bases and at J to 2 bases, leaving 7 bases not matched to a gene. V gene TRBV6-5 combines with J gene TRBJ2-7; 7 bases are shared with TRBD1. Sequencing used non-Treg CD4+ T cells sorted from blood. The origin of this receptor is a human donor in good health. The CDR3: CASSYSDAGGTYEQYF. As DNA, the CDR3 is TGTGCCAGCAGTTACTCGGATGCAGGGGGAACCTACGAGCAGTACTTC.